This paragraph reports one T cell receptor beta chain. Its target is not known. This sample stems from a study of cytomegalovirus exposure and HLA in healthy donors. Both 60 Vbeta primers and 13 Jbeta primers went into the PCR. The repertoire was sequenced with immunoSEQ multiplex PCR; TCRdb's copy has only in-frame clones and lacks some. The data contain approximately 210,000 clones, 70% to 80% of them seen just once; the ten biggest clones take up approximately 2.1%. CDR1 and CDR2 (germline): MDHEN, SYDVKM. There are 15 residues in the CDR3. The ends lost 6 bases at V and 1 base at J; junction bases unmatched: 3. Samples came from healthy bone marrow donors. General study points: An observed cluster of highly shared sequence variants was recorded as a likely sequencing artifact. A previous analysis found most TCR beta V segments productive roughly 87% or roughly 30% of the time. The study put under 200 TCR beta chains on its list as cytomegalovirus-associated.

The material sequenced was PBMCs. The TCR was taken from a woman in her 30s in good health and CMV-seropositive. This chain joins TRBV28 and TRBJ2-2, with TRBD1 matching over 9 bases. CDR3 DNA sequence: TGTGCCAGCAGACTGGGACAGGGGAACACCGGGGAGCTGTTTTTT. Protein product: CASRLGQGNTGELFF. Drawing the rest from reference TRBV28 and TRBJ2-2, the complete variable domain is DVKVTQSSRYLVKRTGEKVFLECVQDMDHENMFWYRQDPGLGLRLIYFSYDVKMKEKGDIPEGYSVSREKKERFSLILESASTNQTSMYLCASRLGQGNTGELFFGEGSRLTVL.